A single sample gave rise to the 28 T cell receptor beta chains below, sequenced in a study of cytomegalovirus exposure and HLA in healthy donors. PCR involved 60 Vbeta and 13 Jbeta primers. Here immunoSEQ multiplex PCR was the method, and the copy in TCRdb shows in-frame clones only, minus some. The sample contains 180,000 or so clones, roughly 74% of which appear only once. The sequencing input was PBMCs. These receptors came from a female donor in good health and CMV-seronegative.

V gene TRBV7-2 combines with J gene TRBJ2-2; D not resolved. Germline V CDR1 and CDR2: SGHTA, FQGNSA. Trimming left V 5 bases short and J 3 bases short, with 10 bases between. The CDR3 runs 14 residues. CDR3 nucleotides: TGTGCCAGCAGCCCGCCGACTCACACCGGGGAGCTGTTTTTT. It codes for CASSPPTHTGELFF.

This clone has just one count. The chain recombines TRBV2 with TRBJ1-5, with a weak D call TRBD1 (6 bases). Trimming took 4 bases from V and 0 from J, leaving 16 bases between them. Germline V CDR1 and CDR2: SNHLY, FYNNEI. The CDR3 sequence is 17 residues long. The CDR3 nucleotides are TGTGCCAGCAGTGTTAAGACAGGTACATATAGCAATCAGCCCCAGCATTTT. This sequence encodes CASSVKTGTYSNQPQHF.

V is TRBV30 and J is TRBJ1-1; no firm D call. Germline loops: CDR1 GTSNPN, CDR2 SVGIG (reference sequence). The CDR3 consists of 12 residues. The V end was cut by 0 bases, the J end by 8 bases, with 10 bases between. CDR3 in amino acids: CAWSVGREEAFF. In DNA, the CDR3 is TGTGCCTGGAGTGTAGGACGGGAAGAAGCTTTCTTT. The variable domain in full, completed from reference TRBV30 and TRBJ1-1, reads SQTIHQWPATLVQPVGSPLSLECTVEGTSNPNLYWYRQAAGRGLQLLFYSVGIGQISSEVPQNLSASRPQDRQFILSSKKLLLSDSGFYLCAWSVGREEAFFGQGTRLTVV.

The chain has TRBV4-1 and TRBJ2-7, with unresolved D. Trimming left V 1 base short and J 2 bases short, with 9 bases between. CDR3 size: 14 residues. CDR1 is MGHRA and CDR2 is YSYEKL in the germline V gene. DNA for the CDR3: TGCGCCAGCAGCCAAGTGGGCGTCACCTACGAGCAGTACTTC. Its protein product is CASSQVGVTYEQYF.

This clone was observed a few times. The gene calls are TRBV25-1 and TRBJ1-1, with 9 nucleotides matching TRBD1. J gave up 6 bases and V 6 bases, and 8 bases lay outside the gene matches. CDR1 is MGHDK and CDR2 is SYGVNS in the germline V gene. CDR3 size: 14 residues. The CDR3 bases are TGTGCCAGCAGACCACCGGGACAGGGTTCTGAAGCTTTCTTT. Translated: CASRPPGQGSEAFF.

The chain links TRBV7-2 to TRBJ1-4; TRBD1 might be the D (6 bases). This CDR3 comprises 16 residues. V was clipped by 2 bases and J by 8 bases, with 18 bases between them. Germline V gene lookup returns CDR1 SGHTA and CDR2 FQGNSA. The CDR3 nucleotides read TGTGCCAGCAGCTTAAGGGGGGGGCAGGGAGGGGAAAAACTGTTTTTT. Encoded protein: CASSLRGGQGGEKLFF. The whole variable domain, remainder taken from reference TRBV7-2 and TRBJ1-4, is GAGVSQSPSNKVTEKGKDVELRCDPISGHTALYWYRQSLGQGLEFLIYFQGNSAPDKSGLPSDRFSAERTGGSVSTLTIQRTQQEDSAVYLCASSLRGGQGGEKLFFGSGTQLSVL.

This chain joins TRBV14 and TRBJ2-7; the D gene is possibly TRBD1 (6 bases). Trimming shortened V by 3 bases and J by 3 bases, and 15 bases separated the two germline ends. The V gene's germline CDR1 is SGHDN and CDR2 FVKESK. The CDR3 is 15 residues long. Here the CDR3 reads CASSQVRGAFYEQYF. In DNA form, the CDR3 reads TGTGCCAGCAGCCAGGTCAGGGGCGCTTTCTACGAGCAGTACTTC.

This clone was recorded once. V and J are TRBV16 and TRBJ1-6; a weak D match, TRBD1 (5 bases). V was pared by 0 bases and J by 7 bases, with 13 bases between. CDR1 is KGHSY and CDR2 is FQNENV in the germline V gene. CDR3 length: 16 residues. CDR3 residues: CASSQSKGQRNSPLHF. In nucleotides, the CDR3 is TGTGCCAGCAGCCAATCGAAAGGACAAAGGAATTCACCCCTCCACTTT.

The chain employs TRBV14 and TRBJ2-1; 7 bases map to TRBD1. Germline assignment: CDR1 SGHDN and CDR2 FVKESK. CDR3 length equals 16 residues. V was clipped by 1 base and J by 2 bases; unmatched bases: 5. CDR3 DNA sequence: TGTGCCAGCAGCCAAGGCCTCAGGGGGACCTACAATGAGCAGTTCTTC. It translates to CASSQGLRGTYNEQFF.

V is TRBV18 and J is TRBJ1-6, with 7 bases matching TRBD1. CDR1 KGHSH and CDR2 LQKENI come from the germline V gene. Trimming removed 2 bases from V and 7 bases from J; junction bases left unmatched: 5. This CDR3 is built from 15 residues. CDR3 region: CASSPRQGENSPLHF. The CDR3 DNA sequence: TGTGCCAGCTCACCAAGACAGGGAGAAAATTCACCCCTCCACTTT.

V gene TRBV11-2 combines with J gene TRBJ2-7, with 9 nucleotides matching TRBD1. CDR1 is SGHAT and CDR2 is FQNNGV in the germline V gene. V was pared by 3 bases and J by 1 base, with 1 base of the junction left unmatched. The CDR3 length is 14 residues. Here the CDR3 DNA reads TGTGCCAGCAGCTTCGGGACAGGGTCCTACGAGCAGTACTTC. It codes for CASSFGTGSYEQYF.

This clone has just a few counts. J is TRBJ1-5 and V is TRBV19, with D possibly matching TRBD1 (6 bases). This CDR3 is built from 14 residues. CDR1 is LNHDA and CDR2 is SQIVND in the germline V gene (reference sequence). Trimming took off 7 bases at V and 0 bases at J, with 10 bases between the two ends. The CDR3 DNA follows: TGTGCCAGTAAGCGGGGACATAGCAATCAGCCCCAGCATTTT. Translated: CASKRGHSNQPQHF.

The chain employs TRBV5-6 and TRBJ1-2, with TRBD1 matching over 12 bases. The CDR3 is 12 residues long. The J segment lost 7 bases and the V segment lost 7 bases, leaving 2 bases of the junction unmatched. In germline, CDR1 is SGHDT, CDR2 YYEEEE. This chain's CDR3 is CASGTGGRGYTF. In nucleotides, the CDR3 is TGTGCCAGCGGGACAGGGGGCCGTGGCTACACCTTC.

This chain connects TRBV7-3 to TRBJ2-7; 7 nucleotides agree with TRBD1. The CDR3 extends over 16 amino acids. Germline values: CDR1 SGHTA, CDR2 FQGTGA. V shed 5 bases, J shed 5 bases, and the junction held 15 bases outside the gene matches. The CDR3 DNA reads TGTGCCAGCAGCCCTGCCAGGGGGTCCAAAGTGAACGAGCAGTACTTC. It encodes CASSPARGSKVNEQYF.

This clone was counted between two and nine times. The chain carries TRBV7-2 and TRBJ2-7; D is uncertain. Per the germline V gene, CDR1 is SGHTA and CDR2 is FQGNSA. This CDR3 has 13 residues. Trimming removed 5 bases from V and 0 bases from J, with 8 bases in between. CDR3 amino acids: CASSPSGSYEQYF. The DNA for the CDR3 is TGTGCCAGCAGCCCCTCGGGCTCCTACGAGCAGTACTTC.

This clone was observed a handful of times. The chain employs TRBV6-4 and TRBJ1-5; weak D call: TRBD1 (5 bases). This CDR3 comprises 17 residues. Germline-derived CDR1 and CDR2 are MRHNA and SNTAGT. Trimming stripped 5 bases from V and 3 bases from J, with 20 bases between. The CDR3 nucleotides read TGTGCCAGCAGTCAGCGTCCAAGGGGATCGGTCAATCAGCCCCAGCATTTT. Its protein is CASSQRPRGSVNQPQHF.

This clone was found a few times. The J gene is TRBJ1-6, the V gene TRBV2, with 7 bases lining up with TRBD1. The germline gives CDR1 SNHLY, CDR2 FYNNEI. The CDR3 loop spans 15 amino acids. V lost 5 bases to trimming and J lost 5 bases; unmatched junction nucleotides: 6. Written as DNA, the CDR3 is TGTGCCAGCAGTCCCGGGACAGTTAATAATTCACCCCTCCACTTT. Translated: CASSPGTVNNSPLHF.

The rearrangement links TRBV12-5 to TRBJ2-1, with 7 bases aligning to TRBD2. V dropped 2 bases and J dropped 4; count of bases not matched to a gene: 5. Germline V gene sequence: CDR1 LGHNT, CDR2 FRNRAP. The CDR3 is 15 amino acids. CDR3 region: CASGLLSGNYNEQFF. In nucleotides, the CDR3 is TGTGCTAGTGGTTTGTTGAGCGGGAATTACAATGAGCAGTTCTTC.

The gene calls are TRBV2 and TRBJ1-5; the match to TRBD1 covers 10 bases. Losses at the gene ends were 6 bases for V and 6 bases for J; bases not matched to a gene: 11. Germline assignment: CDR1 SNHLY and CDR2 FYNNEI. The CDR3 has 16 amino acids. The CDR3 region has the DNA TGTGCCAGCAGACAACGACAGGGGGCGGTCTTTCAGCCCCAGCATTTT. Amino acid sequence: CASRQRQGAVFQPQHF.

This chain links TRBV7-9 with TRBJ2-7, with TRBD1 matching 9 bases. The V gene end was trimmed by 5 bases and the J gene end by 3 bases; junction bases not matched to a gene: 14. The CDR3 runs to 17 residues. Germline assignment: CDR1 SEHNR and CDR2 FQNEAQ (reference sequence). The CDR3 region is CASSHTTPRTGDYEQYF. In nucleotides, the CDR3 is TGTGCCAGCAGCCATACAACCCCCCGGACAGGGGACTACGAGCAGTACTTC.

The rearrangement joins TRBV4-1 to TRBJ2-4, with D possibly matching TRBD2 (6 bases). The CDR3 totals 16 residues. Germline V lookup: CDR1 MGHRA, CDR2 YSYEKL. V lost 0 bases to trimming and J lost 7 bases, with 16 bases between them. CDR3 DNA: TGCGCCAGCAGCCAAGAAGGGACTCGAGGATTGAACATTCAGTACTTC. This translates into CASSQEGTRGLNIQYF.

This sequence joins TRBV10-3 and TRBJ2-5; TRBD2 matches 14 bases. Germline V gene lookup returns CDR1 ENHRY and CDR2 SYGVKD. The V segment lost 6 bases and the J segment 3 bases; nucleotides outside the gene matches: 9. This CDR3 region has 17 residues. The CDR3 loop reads CAIRSGLAGVLEETQYF. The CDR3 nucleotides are TGTGCCATCAGATCGGGACTAGCGGGAGTATTAGAAGAGACCCAGTACTTC.

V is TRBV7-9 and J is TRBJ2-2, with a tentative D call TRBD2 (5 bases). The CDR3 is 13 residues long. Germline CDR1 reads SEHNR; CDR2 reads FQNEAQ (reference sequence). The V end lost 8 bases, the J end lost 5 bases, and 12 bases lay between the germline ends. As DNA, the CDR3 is TGTGCCAGCGGTTGGGAGAATACCGGGGAGCTGTTTTTT. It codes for CASGWENTGELFF.

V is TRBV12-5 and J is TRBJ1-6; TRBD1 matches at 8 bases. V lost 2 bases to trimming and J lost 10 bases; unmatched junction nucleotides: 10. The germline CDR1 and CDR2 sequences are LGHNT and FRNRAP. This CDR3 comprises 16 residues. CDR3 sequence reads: CASGLIQGALGSPLHF. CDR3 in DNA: TGTGCTAGTGGTTTGATTCAGGGGGCGCTTGGGTCACCCCTCCACTTT. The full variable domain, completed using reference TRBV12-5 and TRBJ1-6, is DARVTQTPRHKVTEMGQEVTMRCQPILGHNTVFWYRQTMMQGLELLAYFRNRAPLDDSGMPKDRFSAEMPDATLATLKIQPSEPRDSAVYFCASGLIQGALGSPLHFGNGTRLTVT.

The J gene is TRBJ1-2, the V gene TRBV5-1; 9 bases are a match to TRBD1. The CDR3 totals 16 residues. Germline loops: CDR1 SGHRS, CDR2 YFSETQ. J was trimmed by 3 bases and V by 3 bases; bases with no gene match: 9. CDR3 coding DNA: TGCGCCAGCAGCTCACCGGGACAGGGCTCCCACTATGGCTACACCTTC. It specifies CASSSPGQGSHYGYTF.

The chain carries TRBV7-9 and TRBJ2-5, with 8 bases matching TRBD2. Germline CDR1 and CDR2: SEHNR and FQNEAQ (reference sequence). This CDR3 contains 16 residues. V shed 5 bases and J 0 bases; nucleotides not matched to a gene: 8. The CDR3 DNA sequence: TGTGCCAGCAGCGGGCTTAGCGGGGACTACCAAGAGACCCAGTACTTC. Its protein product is CASSGLSGDYQETQYF.

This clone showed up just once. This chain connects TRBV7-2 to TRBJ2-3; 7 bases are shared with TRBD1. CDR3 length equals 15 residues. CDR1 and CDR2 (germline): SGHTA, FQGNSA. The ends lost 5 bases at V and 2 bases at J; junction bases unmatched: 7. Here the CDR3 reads CASSPRTGSTDTQYF. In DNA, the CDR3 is TGTGCCAGCAGCCCAAGGACAGGTTCCACAGATACGCAGTATTTT.

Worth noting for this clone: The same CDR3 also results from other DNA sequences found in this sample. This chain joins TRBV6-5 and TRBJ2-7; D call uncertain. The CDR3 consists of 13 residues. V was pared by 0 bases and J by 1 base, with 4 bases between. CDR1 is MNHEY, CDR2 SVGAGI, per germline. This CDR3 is CASSYSRSYEQYF. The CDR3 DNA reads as TGTGCCAGCAGTTACTCCAGGTCCTACGAGCAGTACTTC.